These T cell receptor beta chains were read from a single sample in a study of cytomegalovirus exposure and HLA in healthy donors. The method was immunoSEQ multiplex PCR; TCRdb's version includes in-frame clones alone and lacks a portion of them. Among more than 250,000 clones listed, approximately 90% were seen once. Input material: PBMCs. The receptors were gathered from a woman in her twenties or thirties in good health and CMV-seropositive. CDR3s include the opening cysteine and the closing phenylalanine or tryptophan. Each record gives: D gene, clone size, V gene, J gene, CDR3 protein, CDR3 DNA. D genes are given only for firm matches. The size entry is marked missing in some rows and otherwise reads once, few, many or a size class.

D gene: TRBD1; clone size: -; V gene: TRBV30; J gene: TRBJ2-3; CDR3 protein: CAWSRTGPSTDTQYF; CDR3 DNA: TGTGCCTGGAGCAGGACAGGGCCTAGCACAGATACGCAGTATTTT
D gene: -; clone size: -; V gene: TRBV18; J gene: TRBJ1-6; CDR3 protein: CASSTDRYNSPLHF; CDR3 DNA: TGTGCCAGCTCAACTGACAGGTATAATTCACCCCTCCACTTT
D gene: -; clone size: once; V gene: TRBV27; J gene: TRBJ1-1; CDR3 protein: CASSSLQGSDTEAFF; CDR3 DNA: TGTGCCAGCAGTTCTCTACAGGGTTCGGACACTGAAGCTTTCTTT
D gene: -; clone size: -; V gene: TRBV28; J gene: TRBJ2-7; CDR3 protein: CASSLGGSYEQYF; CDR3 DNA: TGTGCCAGCAGTTTAGGGGGTTCCTACGAGCAGTACTTC
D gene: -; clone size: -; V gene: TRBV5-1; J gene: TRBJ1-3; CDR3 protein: CASSSNLKGHGNTIYF; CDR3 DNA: TGCGCCAGCAGCTCTAACCTGAAGGGGCACGGAAACACCATATATTTT
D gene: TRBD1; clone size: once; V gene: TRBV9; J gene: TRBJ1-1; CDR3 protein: CASSDGTGMNTEAFF; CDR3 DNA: TGTGCCAGCAGCGACGGGACAGGTATGAACACTGAAGCTTTCTTT
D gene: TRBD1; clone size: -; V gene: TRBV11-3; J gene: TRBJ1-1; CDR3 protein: CASSLDQGAEAFF; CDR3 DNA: TGTGCCAGCAGCTTAGATCAGGGGGCTGAAGCTTTCTTT
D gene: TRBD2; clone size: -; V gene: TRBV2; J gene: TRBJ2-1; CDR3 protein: CASSPSLTSDQQFF; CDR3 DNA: TGTGCCAGCAGCCCAAGCCTTACTAGCGATCAGCAGTTCTTC
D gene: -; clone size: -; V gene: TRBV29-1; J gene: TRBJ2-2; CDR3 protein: CSVAGGAGAAYTTGELFF; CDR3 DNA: TGCAGCGTTGCCGGAGGGGCAGGGGCCGCTTATACCACCGGGGAGCTGTTTTTT
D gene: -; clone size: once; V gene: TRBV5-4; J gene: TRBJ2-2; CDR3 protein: CASSLASRGLTGELFF; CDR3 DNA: TGTGCCAGCAGCTTGGCCAGCAGGGGCCTCACCGGGGAGCTGTTTTTT
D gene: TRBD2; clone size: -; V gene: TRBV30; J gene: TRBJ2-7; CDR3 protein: CAWTPGLASEQYF; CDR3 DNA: TGTGCCTGGACCCCGGGACTAGCCTCTGAGCAGTACTTC
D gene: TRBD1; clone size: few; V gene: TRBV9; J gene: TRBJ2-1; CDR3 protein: CASSVSNRGNEQFF; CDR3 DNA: TGTGCCAGCAGCGTTTCCAACAGGGGGAATGAGCAGTTCTTC
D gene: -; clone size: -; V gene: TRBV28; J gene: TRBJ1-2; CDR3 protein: CASREPVIYGYTF; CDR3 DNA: TGTGCCAGCAGAGAACCAGTGATTTATGGCTACACCTTC
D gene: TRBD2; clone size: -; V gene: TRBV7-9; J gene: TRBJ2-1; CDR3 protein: CASSLSSGGANEQFF; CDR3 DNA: TGTGCCAGCAGCTTATCCAGCGGGGGGGCTAATGAGCAGTTCTTC
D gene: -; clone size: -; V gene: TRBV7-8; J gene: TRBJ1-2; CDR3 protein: CASSLGPGGGAYGYTF; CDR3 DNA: TGTGCCAGCAGCTTAGGGCCAGGTGGAGGCGCCTATGGCTACACCTTC
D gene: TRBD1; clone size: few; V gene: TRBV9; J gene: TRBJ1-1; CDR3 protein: CASSVGEVNRGREAFF; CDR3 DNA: TGTGCCAGCAGCGTAGGTGAGGTTAACAGGGGGCGCGAGGCTTTCTTT
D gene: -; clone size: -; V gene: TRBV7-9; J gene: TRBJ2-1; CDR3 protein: CASSLDSPNEQFF; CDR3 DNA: TGTGCCAGCAGCTTGGACAGTCCCAATGAGCAGTTCTTC
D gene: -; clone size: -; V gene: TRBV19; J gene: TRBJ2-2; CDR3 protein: CASRAESNTGELFF; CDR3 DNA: TGTGCCAGTAGGGCGGAATCGAACACCGGGGAGCTGTTTTTT
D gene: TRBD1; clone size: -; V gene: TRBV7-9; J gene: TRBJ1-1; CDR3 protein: CASSLRQGWNTEAFF; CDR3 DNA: TGTGCCAGCAGCTTAAGACAGGGGTGGAACACTGAAGCTTTCTTT
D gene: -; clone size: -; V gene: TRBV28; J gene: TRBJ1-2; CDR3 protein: CASSLDRSYGYTF; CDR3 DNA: TGTGCCAGCAGTTTAGACAGATCTTATGGCTACACCTTC
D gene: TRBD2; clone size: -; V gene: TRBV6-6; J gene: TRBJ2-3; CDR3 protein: CASSYPTSGGTDTQYF; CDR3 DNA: TGTGCCAGCAGTTACCCCACCAGCGGGGGGACAGATACGCAGTATTTT
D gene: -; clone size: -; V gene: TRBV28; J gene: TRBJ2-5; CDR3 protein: CASSLWGPGGVETQYF; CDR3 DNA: TGTGCCAGCAGTTTATGGGGCCCGGGGGGCGTGGAGACCCAGTACTTC
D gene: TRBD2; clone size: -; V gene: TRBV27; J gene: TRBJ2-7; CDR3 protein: CASSATRTSGSYEQYF; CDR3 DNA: TGTGCCAGCTCCGCGACAAGGACTAGTGGGAGCTACGAGCAGTACTTC